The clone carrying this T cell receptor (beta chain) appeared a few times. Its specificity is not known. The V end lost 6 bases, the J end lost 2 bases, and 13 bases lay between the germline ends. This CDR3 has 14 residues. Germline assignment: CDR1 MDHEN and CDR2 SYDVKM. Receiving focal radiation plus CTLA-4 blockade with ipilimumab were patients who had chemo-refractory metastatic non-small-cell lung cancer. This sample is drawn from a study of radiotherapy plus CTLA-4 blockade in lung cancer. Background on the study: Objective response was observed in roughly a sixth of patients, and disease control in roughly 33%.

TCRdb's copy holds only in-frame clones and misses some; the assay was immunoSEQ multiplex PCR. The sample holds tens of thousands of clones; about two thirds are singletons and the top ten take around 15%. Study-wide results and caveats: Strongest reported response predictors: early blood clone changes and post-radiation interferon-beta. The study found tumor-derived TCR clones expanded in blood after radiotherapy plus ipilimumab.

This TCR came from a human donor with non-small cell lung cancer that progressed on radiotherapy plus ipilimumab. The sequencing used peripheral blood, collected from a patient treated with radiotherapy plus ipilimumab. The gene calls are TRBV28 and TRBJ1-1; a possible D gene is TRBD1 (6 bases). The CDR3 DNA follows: TGTGCCAGCAGACCCCTACAGGGCAACACTGAAGCTTTCTTT. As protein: CASRPLQGNTEAFF. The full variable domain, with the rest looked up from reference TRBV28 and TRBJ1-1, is DVKVTQSSRYLVKRTGEKVFLECVQDMDHENMFWYRQDPGLGLRLIYFSYDVKMKEKGDIPEGYSVSREKKERFSLILESASTNQTSMYLCASRPLQGNTEAFFGQGTRLTVV.